The rows below give T cell receptor beta chains drawn from one sample of a study of early T cells in non-severe SARS-CoV-2 infection. TCRdb called the 5' RACE reads again in MiXCR, with one record for every CDR3 protein. This sample has under 45,000 distinct CDR3 sequences, with roughly 7.9% found just once. Sample: whole blood, taken at baseline. Receptors were obtained from an adult who was a healthcare worker with PCR-confirmed SARS-CoV-2 infection or an uninfected control (not recorded which). The CDR3 runs from the conserved cysteine through the conserved F or W. Each record gives: D gene, clone size, V gene, J gene, CDR3 DNA, CDR3 protein. A D gene is named only where the DNA matches it firmly. The size of a clone is reported for some rows only, either as once, few or many, or as a class for expanded clones.

d_gene: TRBD2; abundance: NA; v_gene: TRBV20-1; j_gene: TRBJ2-1; CDR3nt: TGCAGTGCCGGGCCCAGCGGGGGTAGCTCCTACAATGAGCAGTTCTTC; CDR3aa: CSAGPSGGSSYNEQFF
d_gene: NA; abundance: NA; v_gene: TRBV6-1; j_gene: TRBJ2-2; CDR3nt: TGTGCCAGCAGTGACAGAGGCACCGGGGAGCTGTTTTTT; CDR3aa: CASSDRGTGELFF
d_gene: NA; abundance: NA; v_gene: TRBV2; j_gene: TRBJ2-3; CDR3nt: TGTGCCAGCAGGGGCCCAGAAGTCCGTGGAGATACGCAGTATTTT; CDR3aa: CASRGPEVRGDTQYF
d_gene: NA; abundance: few; v_gene: TRBV4-1; j_gene: TRBJ2-7; CDR3nt: TGCGCCAGCAGCCACGGAATGGGGGAGACAGGCTTCGCCTACGAGCAGTACTTC; CDR3aa: CASSHGMGETGFAYEQYF
d_gene: TRBD1; abundance: many; v_gene: TRBV3-1; j_gene: TRBJ2-2; CDR3nt: TGTGCCAGCAGCCACCCGACAGGGGGAACCGGGGAGCTGTTTTTT; CDR3aa: CASSHPTGGTGELFF
d_gene: NA; abundance: many; v_gene: TRBV5-4; j_gene: TRBJ2-4; CDR3nt: TGTGCCAGCAGCCACTCGGCAGCCAAAAACATTCAGTACTTC; CDR3aa: CASSHSAAKNIQYF
d_gene: TRBD1; abundance: NA; v_gene: TRBV4-1; j_gene: TRBJ2-2; CDR3nt: TGCGCCAGCAGCCGCACAGGGGCCGGGGAGCTGTTTTTT; CDR3aa: CASSRTGAGELFF
d_gene: NA; abundance: NA; v_gene: TRBV7-9; j_gene: TRBJ1-2; CDR3nt: TGTGCCAGCAATGCGGAGAACTATGGCTACACCTTC; CDR3aa: CASNAENYGYTF
d_gene: TRBD1; abundance: many; v_gene: TRBV29-1; j_gene: TRBJ1-2; CDR3nt: TGCAGCGTTGACTCCGGGACAGGGCGTTATGGCTACACCTTC; CDR3aa: CSVDSGTGRYGYTF
d_gene: NA; abundance: few; v_gene: TRBV12-3/TRBV12-4; j_gene: TRBJ2-5; CDR3nt: TGTGCCAGCAGTTTACCCCCAGAGACCCAGTACTTC; CDR3aa: CASSLPPETQYF
d_gene: NA; abundance: NA; v_gene: TRBV20-1; j_gene: TRBJ1-5; CDR3nt: TGCAGTGCGGCAGGGATTGATAGCAATCAGCCCCAGCATTTT; CDR3aa: CSAAGIDSNQPQHF
d_gene: NA; abundance: NA; v_gene: TRBV7-6; j_gene: TRBJ2-1; CDR3nt: TGTGCCAGCAGCTTAGATGGGGGGGCGGTTAATGAGCAGTTCTTC; CDR3aa: CASSLDGGAVNEQFF
d_gene: NA; abundance: NA; v_gene: TRBV7-6; j_gene: TRBJ2-5; CDR3nt: TGTGCCAGCAGCTTTATGGCCCGCGGGGCCAAAGAGACCCAGTACTTC; CDR3aa: CASSFMARGAKETQYF
d_gene: NA; abundance: NA; v_gene: TRBV12-3/TRBV12-4; j_gene: TRBJ2-6; CDR3nt: TGTGCCAGCAGTTTTTTTCGGGGCAGGGGCTCTGGGGCCAACGTCCTGACTTTC; CDR3aa: CASSFFRGRGSGANVLTF
d_gene: NA; abundance: few; v_gene: TRBV14; j_gene: TRBJ1-3; CDR3nt: TGTGCCAGCAGCCAAGATCTCGGCAGGCTCTCTGGAAACACCATATATTTT; CDR3aa: CASSQDLGRLSGNTIYF
d_gene: NA; abundance: few; v_gene: TRBV6-6; j_gene: TRBJ1-6; CDR3nt: TGTGCCAGCAGTCGAGAACCCTATAATTCACCCCTCCACTTT; CDR3aa: CASSREPYNSPLHF
d_gene: NA; abundance: NA; v_gene: TRBV7-2; j_gene: TRBJ2-5; CDR3nt: TGTGCCAGCAGCCCTTCCTGGGGGGAGACCCAGTACTTC; CDR3aa: CASSPSWGETQYF